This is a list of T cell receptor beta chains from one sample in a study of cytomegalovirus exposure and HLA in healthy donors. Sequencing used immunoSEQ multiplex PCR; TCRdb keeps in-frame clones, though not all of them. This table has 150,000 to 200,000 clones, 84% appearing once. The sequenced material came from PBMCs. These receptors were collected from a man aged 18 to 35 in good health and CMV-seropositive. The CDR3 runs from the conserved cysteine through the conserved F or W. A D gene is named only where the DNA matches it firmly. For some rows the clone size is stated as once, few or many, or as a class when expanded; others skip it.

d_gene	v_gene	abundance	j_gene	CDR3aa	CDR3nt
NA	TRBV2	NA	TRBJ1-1	CASSDQGMGTEAFF	TGTGCCAGCAGTGATCAGGGTATGGGGACTGAAGCTTTCTTT
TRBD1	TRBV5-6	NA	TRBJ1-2	CASSSRQGVPPNYGYTF	TGTGCCAGCAGTTCCCGACAGGGAGTCCCTCCAAACTATGGCTACACCTTC
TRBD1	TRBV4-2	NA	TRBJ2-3	CASSQGEGQGADTQYF	TGTGCCAGCAGCCAAGGTGAGGGACAGGGCGCGGATACGCAGTATTTT
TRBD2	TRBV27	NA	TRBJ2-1	CASSLTSGGNEQFF	TGTGCCAGCAGTTTGACTAGCGGAGGCAATGAGCAGTTCTTC
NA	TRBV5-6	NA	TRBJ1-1	CASSYRVEEAFF	TGTGCCAGCAGCTACAGGGTGGAAGAAGCTTTCTTT
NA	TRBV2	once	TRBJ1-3	CASSPGFSGNTIYF	TGTGCCAGCAGTCCAGGGTTCTCTGGAAACACCATATATTTT
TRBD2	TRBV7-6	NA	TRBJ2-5	CASSLYPGTSGSLYF	TGTGCCAGCAGCTTATACCCCGGGACTAGCGGGAGTCTGTACTTC
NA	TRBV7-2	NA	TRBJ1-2	CASSLRQTKGYTF	TGTGCCAGCAGCTTACGGCAGACAAAAGGCTACACCTTC
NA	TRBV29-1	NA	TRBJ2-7	CSVWGRVNEQYF	TGCAGCGTCTGGGGCAGAGTAAACGAGCAGTACTTC
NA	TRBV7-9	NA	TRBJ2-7	CASNKGGSGEQYF	TGTGCCAGCAACAAAGGGGGATCCGGGGAGCAGTACTTC
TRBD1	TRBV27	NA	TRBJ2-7	CASSFGVGTGGYEQYF	TGTGCCAGCAGTTTTGGAGTTGGGACAGGGGGCTACGAGCAGTACTTC
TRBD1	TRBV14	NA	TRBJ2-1	CASSQVDRGRFQFF	TGTGCCAGCAGCCAAGTAGACAGGGGGCGGTTTCAGTTCTTC
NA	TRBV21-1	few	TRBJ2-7	CASSPGLAGGPRGQYF	TGTGCCAGCAGCCCGGGACTAGCGGGAGGGCCTCGAGGGCAGTACTTC
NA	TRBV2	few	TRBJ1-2	CASRGRDTTNYGYTF	TGTGCCAGCAGGGGCCGGGACACGACTAACTATGGCTACACCTTC
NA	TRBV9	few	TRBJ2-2	CASSTTGNTGELFF	TGTGCCAGCAGCACAACAGGGAACACCGGGGAGCTGTTTTTT
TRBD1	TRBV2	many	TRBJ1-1	CASGTGLGTEAFF	TGTGCCAGCGGGACAGGGTTAGGCACTGAAGCTTTCTTT
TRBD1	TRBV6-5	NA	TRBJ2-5	CASRPTGWGETQYF	TGTGCCAGCAGACCGACAGGGTGGGGTGAGACCCAGTACTTC
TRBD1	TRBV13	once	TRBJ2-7	CASSSGTGAWGQYF	TGTGCCAGCAGTTCCGGGACAGGGGCTTGGGGGCAGTATTTC
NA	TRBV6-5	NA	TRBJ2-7	CASSYSRNPTYEQYF	TGTGCCAGCAGTTACTCGAGGAACCCAACCTACGAGCAGTACTTC
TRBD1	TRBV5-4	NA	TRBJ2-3	CASSSTGYTDTQYF	TGTGCCAGCAGCTCGACAGGGTACACAGATACGCAGTATTTT
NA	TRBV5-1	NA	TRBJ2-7	CASSLESGFSYEQYF	TGCGCCAGCAGCTTGGAGTCAGGTTTCTCCTACGAGCAGTACTTC
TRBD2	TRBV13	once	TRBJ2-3	CASSPREGGTDTQYF	TGTGCCAGCAGCCCGCGGGAGGGGGGCACAGATACGCAGTATTTT
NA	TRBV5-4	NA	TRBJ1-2	CASSSRQPTTINYGYTF	TGTGCCAGCAGCTCCCGACAGCCCACTACTATTAACTATGGCTACACCTTC
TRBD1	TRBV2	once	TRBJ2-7	CASHRGPYEQYF	TGTGCCAGCCACAGGGGCCCCTACGAGCAGTACTTC
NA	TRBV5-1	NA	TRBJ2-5	CASSLVQAQETQYF	TGCGCCAGCAGCTTGGTGCAGGCCCAAGAGACCCAGTACTTC
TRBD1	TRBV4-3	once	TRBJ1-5	CASSQDLTGGWGNQPQHF	TGCGCCAGCAGCCAAGATTTGACAGGGGGCTGGGGCAATCAGCCCCAGCATTTT
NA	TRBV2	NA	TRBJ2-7	CASREGGGSDGEQYF	TGTGCCAGCAGGGAAGGAGGGGGCAGTGACGGCGAGCAGTACTTC
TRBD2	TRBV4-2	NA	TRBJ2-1	CASSRGGAGGHNEQFF	TGTGCCAGCAGCCGGGGGGGAGCGGGAGGCCACAATGAGCAGTTCTTC
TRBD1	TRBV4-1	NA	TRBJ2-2	CASSDRVPGELFF	TGCGCCAGCAGCGACAGGGTCCCCGGGGAGCTGTTTTTT
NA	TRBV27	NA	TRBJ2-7	CASGAGQYEQYF	TGTGCCAGCGGGGCGGGACAGTATGAGCAGTACTTC
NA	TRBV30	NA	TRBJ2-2	CAWTPRDTGELFF	TGTGCCTGGACCCCAAGAGACACCGGGGAGCTGTTTTTT
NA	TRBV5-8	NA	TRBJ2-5	CASSFRQSQETQYF	TGTGCCAGCAGCTTTAGACAAAGTCAAGAGACCCAGTACTTC
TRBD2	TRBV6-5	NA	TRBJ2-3	CASSRIAGGTDTQYF	TGTGCCAGCAGCCGCATAGCGGGAGGCACAGATACGCAGTATTTT
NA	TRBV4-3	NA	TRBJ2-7	CASSQDLVGREQYF	TGCGCCAGCAGCCAAGATTTGGTGGGCCGCGAGCAGTACTTC
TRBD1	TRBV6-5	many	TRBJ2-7	CASSYILRGLEQYF	TGTGCCAGCAGCTATATCCTCAGGGGGCTCGAGCAGTACTTC
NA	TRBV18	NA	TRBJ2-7	CASSSPLHSYEQYF	TGTGCCAGCTCATCGCCACTACACTCCTACGAGCAGTACTTC
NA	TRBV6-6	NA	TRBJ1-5	CASSYGRGGNQPQHF	TGTGCCAGCAGTTATGGCAGGGGTGGCAATCAGCCCCAGCATTTT
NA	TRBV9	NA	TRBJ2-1	CASSGALASGDNEQFF	TGTGCCAGCAGCGGGGCACTAGCGTCAGGGGACAATGAGCAGTTCTTC
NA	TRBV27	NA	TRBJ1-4	CASSPIWEGGEKLFF	TGTGCCAGCAGTCCCATCTGGGAGGGTGGTGAAAAACTGTTTTTT
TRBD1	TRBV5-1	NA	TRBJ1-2	CASSSGTGISGYTF	TGCGCCAGCAGCTCCGGGACAGGGATCAGTGGCTACACCTTC
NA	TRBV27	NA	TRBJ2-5	CASSFWEGAGEETQYF	TGTGCCAGCAGTTTTTGGGAAGGAGCCGGGGAAGAGACCCAGTACTTC
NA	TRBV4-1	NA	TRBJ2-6	CASSQESGANVLTF	TGCGCCAGCAGCCAGGAGTCTGGGGCCAACGTCCTGACTTTC
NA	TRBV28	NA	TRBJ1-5	CASNMQGNQPQHF	TGTGCCAGCAATATGCAGGGCAATCAGCCCCAGCATTTT
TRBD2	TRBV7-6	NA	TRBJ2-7	CASSGLAGVSYEQYF	TGTGCCAGCAGTGGACTCGCGGGAGTATCTTACGAGCAGTACTTC
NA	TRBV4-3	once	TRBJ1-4	CASSLASKRNEKLFF	TGCGCCAGCAGCCTAGCCTCCAAGCGTAATGAAAAACTGTTTTTT
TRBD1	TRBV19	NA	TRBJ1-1	CASSILGTANTEAFF	TGTGCCAGTAGTATTTTGGGGACAGCAAACACTGAAGCTTTCTTT